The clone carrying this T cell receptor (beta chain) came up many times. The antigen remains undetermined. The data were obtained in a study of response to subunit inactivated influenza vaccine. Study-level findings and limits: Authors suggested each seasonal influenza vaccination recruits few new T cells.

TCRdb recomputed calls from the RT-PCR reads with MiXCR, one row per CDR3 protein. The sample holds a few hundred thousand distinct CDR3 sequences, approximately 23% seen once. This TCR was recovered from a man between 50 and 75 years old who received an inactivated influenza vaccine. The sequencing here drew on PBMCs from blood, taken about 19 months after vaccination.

The CDR3 region is CASSLVPEFEKLFF. As DNA, the CDR3 is TGTGCCAGCAGCTTAGTTCCGGAATTTGAAAAACTGTTTTTT. V is TRBV7-2 and J is TRBJ1-4; the D is unclear. The CDR3 is 14 amino acids. The germline V and J ends were trimmed by 1 base and 7 bases, with 10 bases remaining between them. Germline V lookup: CDR1 SGHTA, CDR2 FQGNSA.